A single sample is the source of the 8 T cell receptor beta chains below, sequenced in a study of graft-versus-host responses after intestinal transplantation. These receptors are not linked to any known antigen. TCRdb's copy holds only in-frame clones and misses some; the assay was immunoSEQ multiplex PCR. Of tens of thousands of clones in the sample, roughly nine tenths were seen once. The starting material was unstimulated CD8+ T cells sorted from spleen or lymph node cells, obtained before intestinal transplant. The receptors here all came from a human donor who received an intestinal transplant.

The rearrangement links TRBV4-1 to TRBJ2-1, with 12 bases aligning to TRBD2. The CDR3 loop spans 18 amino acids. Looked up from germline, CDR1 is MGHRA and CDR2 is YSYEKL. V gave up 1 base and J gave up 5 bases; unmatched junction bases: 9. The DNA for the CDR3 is TGCGCCAGCAGCCAAGTCTACGGACTAGCGGGATCTAACAATGAGCAGTTCTTC. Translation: CASSQVYGLAGSNNEQFF.

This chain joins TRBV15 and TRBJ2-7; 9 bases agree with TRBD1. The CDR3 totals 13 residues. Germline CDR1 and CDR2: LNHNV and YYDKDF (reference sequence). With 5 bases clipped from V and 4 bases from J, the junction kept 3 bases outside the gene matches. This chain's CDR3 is CATSGGTGYEQYF. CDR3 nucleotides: TGTGCCACCAGCGGAGGGACAGGGTACGAGCAGTACTTC.

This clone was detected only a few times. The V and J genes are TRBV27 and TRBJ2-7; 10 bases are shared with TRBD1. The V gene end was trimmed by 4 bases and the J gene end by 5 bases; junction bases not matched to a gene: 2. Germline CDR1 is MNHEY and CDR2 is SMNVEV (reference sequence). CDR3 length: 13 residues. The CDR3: CASSWDRGNEQYF. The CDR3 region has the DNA TGTGCCAGCAGTTGGGACAGGGGCAACGAGCAGTACTTC.

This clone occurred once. In DNA, the CDR3 is TGTGCCAGCAGTCGACAGGGGGCGACCTACGAGCAGTACTTC. It is translated as CASSRQGATYEQYF. This chain connects TRBV28 to TRBJ2-7; 10 bases are a match to TRBD1. Germline loops: CDR1 MDHEN, CDR2 SYDVKM. The CDR3 totals 14 residues. V lost 5 bases, J lost 2 bases, and 3 bases stayed unmatched.

CDR3 sequence (DNA): TGCGCCAGCAGCCCTTCGACTAGCGGGGGAGGGAATGAGCAGTTCTTC. Translation gives CASSPSTSGGGNEQFF. J is TRBJ2-1 and V is TRBV4-1; 12 positions match TRBD2. Germline trimming cut 4 bases from V and 7 bases from J; bases unmatched to any gene: 8. The germline gives CDR1 MGHRA, CDR2 YSYEKL. The CDR3 has 16 amino acids.

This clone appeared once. In DNA form, the CDR3 reads TGTGCCAGCAGTGACCTAGCGGGGGCCTCCTACGAGCAGTACTTC. This codes for CASSDLAGASYEQYF. The V gene is TRBV6-1, the J gene TRBJ2-7, with 10 positions matching TRBD2. CDR1 and CDR2 (germline): MNHNS, SASEGT. The CDR3 contains 15 residues. V lost 3 bases, J lost 0 bases, and 2 bases stayed unmatched.

Here the CDR3 reads CASSRRLAGPNNEQFF. The CDR3 region has the DNA TGTGCCAGCAGCCGGAGACTAGCGGGACCAAACAATGAGCAGTTCTTC. The V and J genes are TRBV7-9 and TRBJ2-1, with 11 nucleotides matching TRBD2. The V gene's germline CDR1 is SEHNR and CDR2 FQNEAQ (reference sequence). V shed 5 bases, J shed 5 bases, and the junction held 8 bases outside the gene matches. This CDR3 has 16 amino acids. The entire variable domain, with the rest obtained from reference TRBV7-9 and TRBJ2-1, is as follows: DTGVSQNPRHKITKRGQNVTFRCDPISEHNRLYWYRQTLGQGPEFLTYFQNEAQLEKSRLLSDRFSAERPKGSFSTLEIQRTEQGDSAMYLCASSRRLAGPNNEQFFGPGTRLTVL.

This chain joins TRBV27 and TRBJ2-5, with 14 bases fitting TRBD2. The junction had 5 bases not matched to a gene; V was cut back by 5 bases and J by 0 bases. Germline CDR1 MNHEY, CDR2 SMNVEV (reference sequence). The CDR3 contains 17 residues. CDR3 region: CASSPGLAGEDQETQYF. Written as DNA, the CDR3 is TGTGCCAGCAGTCCGGGACTAGCGGGGGAGGACCAAGAGACCCAGTACTTC.